One sample yielded the 21 T cell receptor beta chains listed below, sequenced in a study of OX40 agonist ivuxolimab in advanced cancers. Sequencing used immunoSEQ multiplex PCR; TCRdb keeps in-frame clones, though not all of them. The table records around 50,000 clones, around 79% of them present only once. The sequencing used CD4+ or CD8+ T cells sorted from blood, collected in a trial of the OX40 agonist ivuxolimab. The receptors here all came from an adult with an advanced solid tumor such as melanoma, head and neck, liver or kidney cancer.

The chain recombines TRBV5-1 with TRBJ2-1; D uncertain. This CDR3 is 15 amino acids long. V was pared by 4 bases and J by 5 bases, with 16 bases between. Per germline, CDR1 SGHRS and CDR2 YFSETQ. The CDR3 region has the DNA TGCGCCAGCAGCCGTGAGGCGCGGCGCGACAATGAGCAGTTCTTC. This sequence encodes CASSREARRDNEQFF.

This clone was observed a handful of times. The chain joins TRBV2 to TRBJ2-7, with 9 positions matching TRBD2. CDR3 size: 14 residues. Germline-derived CDR1 and CDR2 are SNHLY and FYNNEI. With V trimmed by 6 bases and J by 3 bases, 6 bases remained unmatched. CDR3 sequence (DNA): TGTGCCAGCAGGATGACTAGCGGATACTACGAGCAGTACTTC. It yields the protein CASRMTSGYYEQYF.

This sequence joins TRBV4-3 and TRBJ2-3, with 8 bases aligning to TRBD1. Germline V gene data show CDR1 as LGHNA and CDR2 as YSLEER. V lost 0 bases to trimming and J lost 5 bases; unmatched junction nucleotides: 7. The length of the CDR3 is 16 residues. This CDR3 reads CASSQDLGTGRDTQYF. The CDR3 bases are TGCGCCAGCAGCCAAGATCTTGGGACAGGCAGAGATACGCAGTATTTT.

The rearrangement joins TRBV18 to TRBJ2-7, with 7 bases fitting TRBD1. Germline lookup yields CDR1 KGHSH and CDR2 LQKENI. CDR3 size: 14 residues. With V trimmed by 2 bases and J by 7 bases, 8 bases remained unmatched. In nucleotides, the CDR3 is TGTGCCAGCTCACCAGTAAGGGGGCCGGGGGAGCAGTACTTC. As protein: CASSPVRGPGEQYF.

J is TRBJ2-1 and V is TRBV5-1; D may match TRBD1 or TRBD2 (5 bases each). The V gene's germline CDR1 is SGHRS and CDR2 YFSETQ. Trimming stripped 1 base from V and 5 bases from J, with 7 bases between. This CDR3 is built from 13 residues. CDR3 DNA sequence: TGCGCCAGCAGCTTGTTGGGGGACAATGAGCAGTTCTTC. Translating gives CASSLLGDNEQFF.

This chain links TRBV4-3 with TRBJ2-6, with D maybe TRBD1 (6 bases). CDR1 LGHNA and CDR2 YSLEER come from the germline V gene. Trimming shortened V by 4 bases and J by 0 bases, and 10 bases separated the two germline ends. The length of the CDR3 is 16 residues. As DNA, the CDR3 is TGCGCCAGCAGCCCACAGACAGGCTCTGGGGCCAACGTCCTGACTTTC. It translates to CASSPQTGSGANVLTF.

This chain uses TRBV28 with TRBJ1-6; D is uncertain. CDR1 is MDHEN and CDR2 is SYDVKM in the germline V gene. CDR3 length: 15 residues. V gave up 1 base and J gave up 7 bases, with 11 bases separating them. The CDR3 is CASSLFVRGNSPLHF. CDR3 sequence (DNA): TGTGCCAGCAGTTTATTTGTCAGAGGAAATTCACCCCTCCACTTT. The entire variable domain, with the rest obtained from reference TRBV28 and TRBJ1-6, is as follows: DVKVTQSSRYLVKRTGEKVFLECVQDMDHENMFWYRQDPGLGLRLIYFSYDVKMKEKGDIPEGYSVSREKKERFSLILESASTNQTSMYLCASSLFVRGNSPLHFGNGTRLTVT.

The rearrangement uses TRBV4-2 and TRBJ1-2, with 9 bases identical to TRBD1. This CDR3 has 17 residues. Losses at the gene ends were 0 bases for V and 3 bases for J; bases not matched to a gene: 8. The germline CDR1 and CDR2 sequences are LGHNA and YNFKEQ. CDR3 sequence (DNA): TGTGCCAGCAGCCAAGATACGGGACAGGGATTAGACTATGGCTACACCTTC. The encoded protein is CASSQDTGQGLDYGYTF.

V is TRBV29-1 and J is TRBJ1-4, with TRBD1 matching over 10 bases. V lost 5 bases to trimming and J lost 6 bases; unmatched junction nucleotides: 9. Germline V lookup: CDR1 SQVTM, CDR2 ANQGSEA. The CDR3 has 15 residues. CDR3 loop: CSVPRDRGWDEKLFF. The CDR3 DNA reads TGCAGCGTTCCCCGGGACAGGGGATGGGATGAAAAACTGTTTTTT.

V and J are TRBV18 and TRBJ1-2; a weak D match, TRBD1 (6 bases). The CDR3 runs 13 residues. CDR1 KGHSH and CDR2 LQKENI come from the germline V gene. The V end was cut by 2 bases, the J end by 6 bases, with 10 bases between. CDR3 amino acids: CASSPGRGDGYTF. CDR3 in DNA: TGTGCCAGCTCACCAGGCAGGGGAGATGGCTACACCTTC. The complete variable domain, with remaining parts taken from reference TRBV18 and TRBJ1-2, reads NAGVMQNPRHLVRRRGQEARLRCSPMKGHSHVYWYRQLPEEGLKFMVYLQKENIIDESGMPKERFSAEFPKEGPSILRIQQVVRGDSAAYFCASSPGRGDGYTFGSGTRLTVV.

V usage is TRBV4-1 and J usage is TRBJ1-3; D is perhaps TRBD1 (6 bases). CDR1 MGHRA and CDR2 YSYEKL come from the germline V gene. V gave up 4 bases and J gave up 6 bases, with 19 bases separating them. The CDR3 runs 16 residues. CDR3 bases: TGCGCCAGCAGCCTGCCTACAGGGAGCTATGAAAACACCATATATTTT. It translates to CASSLPTGSYENTIYF.

The chain employs TRBV6-5 and TRBJ1-6, with 7 nucleotides matching TRBD1. The CDR3 sequence is 14 residues long. Germline lookup yields CDR1 MNHEY and CDR2 SVGAGI. V lost 2 bases and J lost 8; bases outside the gene matches: 3. The CDR3 reads CASSYVTGYSPLHF. The CDR3 region has the DNA TGTGCCAGCAGTTACGTGACAGGGTATTCACCCCTCCACTTT.

The rearrangement links TRBV19 to TRBJ2-1; 13 bases are shared with TRBD2. This CDR3 spans 16 amino acids. Germline trimming cut 3 bases from V and 6 bases from J; bases unmatched to any gene: 5. Per germline, CDR1 LNHDA and CDR2 SQIVND (reference sequence). In DNA, the CDR3 is TGTGCCAGTAGTATGGCGGGGACTAGCGGGATCAATGAGCAGTTCTTC. Its translation is CASSMAGTSGINEQFF. The full variable domain, in which reference TRBV19 and TRBJ2-1 provide the parts outside the CDR3, is DGGITQSPKYLFRKEGQNVTLSCEQNLNHDAMYWYRQDPGQGLRLIYYSQIVNDFQKGDIAEGYSVSREKKESFPLTVTSAQKNPTAFYLCASSMAGTSGINEQFFGPGTRLTVL.

The chain has TRBV29-1 and TRBJ2-7; the D is unclear. The CDR3 consists of 12 residues. V gave up 1 base and J gave up 2 bases, with 6 bases separating them. The germline V gene has CDR1 SQVTM and CDR2 ANQGSEA. Here the CDR3 reads CSVEGATYEQYF. The CDR3 DNA reads as TGCAGCGTTGAAGGAGCAACCTACGAGCAGTACTTC.

This sequence joins TRBV7-2 and TRBJ2-7, with 9 bases matching TRBD2. Per the germline V gene, CDR1 is SGHTA and CDR2 is FQGNSA. This CDR3 has 17 amino acids. Trimming cost V 2 bases and J 4 bases; bases outside gene matches: 12. The CDR3 region is CASSLRGRREGRYEQYF. CDR3 bases: TGTGCCAGCAGCTTAAGAGGTCGGCGGGAGGGACGGTACGAGCAGTACTTC.

The chain uses TRBV5-1 and TRBJ2-2; 7 bases align to TRBD1. Trimming took 3 bases from V and 4 from J; bases not matched to a gene: 6. This CDR3 region has 15 residues. The germline CDR1 and CDR2 sequences are SGHRS and YFSETQ. The CDR3 here is CASSSTGDGTGELFF. The CDR3 DNA reads as TGCGCCAGCAGCTCCACAGGGGACGGCACCGGGGAGCTGTTTTTT.

The rearrangement uses TRBV7-9 and TRBJ2-1; D gene ambiguous. The CDR3 length is 14 residues. V was shortened by 2 bases and J by 4 bases, with 9 bases between the two germline ends. CDR1 is SEHNR, CDR2 FQNEAQ, per germline (reference sequence). The CDR3 DNA is TGTGCCAGCAGCTTACCCGGGTCGTACAATGAGCAGTTCTTC. Its protein product is CASSLPGSYNEQFF.

CDR3: CASKPGAEGKNIQYF. For the CDR3, the DNA is TGTGCCAGCAAGCCGGGGGCGGAAGGCAAAAACATTCAGTACTTC. J is TRBJ2-4 and V is TRBV6-1; D possibly uses TRBD1 or TRBD2 (6 bases each). The CDR3 has 15 amino acids. Per germline, CDR1 MNHNS and CDR2 SASEGT. The V gene lost 7 bases and the J gene lost 3 bases, with 16 bases spanning the gap.

The chain employs TRBV5-6 and TRBJ1-2; 9 bases are a match to TRBD1. Germline values: CDR1 SGHDT, CDR2 YYEEEE. Losses at the gene ends were 0 bases for V and 8 bases for J; bases not matched to a gene: 11. The CDR3 spans 16 residues. The CDR3 region has the DNA TGTGCCAGCAGCTTGGTGGGGGGACAGGGCTTAAGCGGCTACACCTTC. Its protein is CASSLVGGQGLSGYTF. Looking up the rest from reference TRBV5-6 and TRBJ1-2 gives the full variable domain: DAGVTQSPTHLIKTRGQQVTLRCSPKSGHDTVSWYQQALGQGPQFIFQYYEEEERQRGNFPDRFSGHQFPNYSSELNVNALLLGDSALYLCASSLVGGQGLSGYTFGSGTRLTVV.

This clone was recorded a few times. For the CDR3, the DNA is TGTGCCAGCTCACCAGAGTCCTACGAGCAGTACTTC. It yields the protein CASSPESYEQYF. The gene calls are TRBV18 and TRBJ2-7; D not certain. The germline V and J ends were trimmed by 2 bases and 1 base, with 3 bases remaining between them. This CDR3 comprises 12 residues. Germline CDR1 is KGHSH and CDR2 is LQKENI.

This chain uses TRBV6-6 with TRBJ1-2; the match to TRBD1 covers 7 bases. Germline assignment: CDR1 MNHNY and CDR2 SVGAGI (reference sequence). This CDR3 is 14 amino acids long. V lost 10 bases and J lost 1; bases outside the gene matches: 9. The CDR3 loop reads CATKDGDSNYGYTF. The CDR3 region has the DNA TGTGCCACCAAAGACGGGGACAGTAACTATGGCTACACCTTC.